The next 26 T cell receptor beta chains were all read from a single sample in a study of CD8+CD57+ T cells in acquired aplastic anemia. Both TCR beta VDJ combination and CDR3 sequence profiling were carried out. Genomic DNA was the template for this profiling. From the reads, TCRdb called clonotypes with MiXCR, one entry per CDR3 protein. The sample includes approximately 270,000 distinct CDR3 sequences, approximately 56% of them seen just once. The source material was sorted CD4+, CD8+, or CD8+CD57+ T cells (not recorded which) from PBMCs. These receptor sequences come from a human donor with severe aplastic anemia or a healthy control (not recorded which).

This clonotype was seen repeatedly, ten times or more. The gene calls are TRBV24-1 and TRBJ2-3; 10 positions agree with TRBD1. Germline CDR1 reads KGHDR; CDR2 reads SFDVKD. V gave up 6 bases and J gave up 6 bases; unmatched junction bases: 8. The CDR3 consists of 15 residues. Here the CDR3 reads CATSQTTGGADTQYF. The CDR3 bases are TGTGCCACCAGTCAAACGACAGGGGGCGCGGATACGCAGTATTTT.

V and J are TRBV20-1 and TRBJ1-4; D gene uncertain. This CDR3 is 15 amino acids long. Germline loops: CDR1 DFQATT, CDR2 SNEGSKA (reference sequence). Deletions cut 0 bases from V and 0 bases from J, with 8 bases between. The CDR3 sequence: CSARDATATNEKLFF. CDR3 DNA sequence: TGCAGTGCTAGAGATGCGACTGCAACTAATGAAAAACTGTTTTTT.

The table lists this clonotype with many counts. This chain joins TRBV20-1 and TRBJ1-6; the D gene is possibly TRBD1 (5 bases). CDR3 length: 14 residues. Germline lookup yields CDR1 DFQATT and CDR2 SNEGSKA (reference sequence). The V gene lost 1 base and the J gene lost 10 bases, with 14 bases spanning the gap. The CDR3 coding sequence is TGCAGTGCTAGAGGAGGGGTAGTCGACTCACCCCTCCACTTT. It codes for CSARGGVVDSPLHF.

This clonotype has just a few counts. This chain connects TRBV7-2 to TRBJ2-1; the match to TRBD2 covers 11 bases. The V segment lost 3 bases and the J segment 6 bases; nucleotides outside the gene matches: 7. Germline loops: CDR1 SGHTA, CDR2 FQGNSA. The CDR3 totals 16 residues. The CDR3 sequence: CASSFQLAGGPNEQFF. The CDR3, as DNA: TGTGCCAGCAGCTTCCAGCTAGCGGGGGGCCCCAATGAGCAGTTCTTC.

This clonotype was seen only a few times. This CDR3 is CASSPGQGRFEQYF. Here the CDR3 DNA reads TGTGCCAGCAGCCCGGGACAGGGTCGGTTCGAGCAGTACTTC. The chain links TRBV7-3 to TRBJ2-7; 9 nucleotides line up with TRBD1. This CDR3 is built from 14 residues. Looked up from germline, CDR1 is SGHTA and CDR2 is FQGTGA. The V gene end was trimmed by 5 bases and the J gene end by 6 bases; junction bases not matched to a gene: 8.

The chain carries TRBV10-3 and TRBJ2-7; TRBD1 agrees at 12 bases. The CDR3 extends over 15 amino acids. Germline CDR1 reads ENHRY; CDR2 reads SYGVKD. J gave up 6 bases and V 3 bases, and 6 bases lay outside the gene matches. The CDR3 here is CAISDRDRGRLEQYF. The CDR3 DNA follows: TGTGCCATCAGTGATCGGGACAGGGGGCGTCTCGAGCAGTACTTC.

Only a few counts were recorded for this clonotype. V and J are TRBV24-1 and TRBJ1-2; D not resolved. Germline V lookup: CDR1 KGHDR, CDR2 SFDVKD. The CDR3 is 14 amino acids. Trimming removed 5 bases from V and 7 bases from J, with 16 bases in between. CDR3 sequence reads: CATSATLSPSGYTF. In DNA, the CDR3 is TGTGCCACCAGTGCTACGTTATCACCCTCTGGCTACACCTTC.

The J gene is TRBJ1-3, the V gene TRBV9; no clear D. Trimming removed 0 bases from V and 0 bases from J, with 7 bases in between. Germline CDR1 and CDR2: SGDLS and YYNGEE. CDR3 length: 15 amino acids. For the CDR3, the DNA is TGTGCCAGCAGCGTAGTTGGCAGCTCTGGAAACACCATATATTTT. It encodes CASSVVGSSGNTIYF.

The chain couples TRBV19 to TRBJ1-2; 7 positions agree with TRBD1. The CDR3 loop spans 15 amino acids. Losses at the gene ends were 5 bases for V and 2 bases for J; bases not matched to a gene: 8. Germline CDR1 and CDR2: LNHDA and SQIVND (reference sequence). CDR3 residues: CASSPSTGVNYGYTF. The CDR3 DNA reads TGTGCCAGTAGTCCCAGTACAGGGGTCAACTATGGCTACACCTTC. Looking up the rest from reference TRBV19 and TRBJ1-2 gives the full variable domain: DGGITQSPKYLFRKEGQNVTLSCEQNLNHDAMYWYRQDPGQGLRLIYYSQIVNDFQKGDIAEGYSVSREKKESFPLTVTSAQKNPTAFYLCASSPSTGVNYGYTFGSGTRLTVV.

The rearrangement uses TRBV12-3 or TRBV12-4 and TRBJ2-5; the match to TRBD1 covers 7 bases. The junction had 6 bases not matched to a gene; V was cut back by 6 bases and J by 2 bases. The CDR3 loop spans 14 amino acids. The CDR3 DNA reads as TGTGCCAGCAGCCAGGGACAGACACAAGAGACCCAGTACTTC. It codes for CASSQGQTQETQYF.

Many counts were recorded for this clonotype. This chain joins TRBV9 and TRBJ2-3; 11 bases line up with TRBD2. The V segment lost 4 bases and the J segment 3 bases; nucleotides outside the gene matches: 13. Germline assignment: CDR1 SGDLS and CDR2 YYNGEE. This CDR3 has 18 residues. In DNA, the CDR3 is TGTGCCAGCAGCCCCTTAGGGGGTAGCGGGGGGGCGACAGATACGCAGTATTTT. Protein sequence: CASSPLGGSGGATDTQYF. The entire variable domain, with the rest obtained from reference TRBV9 and TRBJ2-3, is as follows: DSGVTQTPKHLITATGQRVTLRCSPRSGDLSVYWYQQSLDQGLQFLIQYYNGEERAKGNILERFSAQQFPDLHSELNLSSLELGDSALYFCASSPLGGSGGATDTQYFGPGTRLTVL.

This clonotype has a handful of counts. This sequence joins TRBV6-5 and TRBJ1-1, with unresolved D. V was pared by 2 bases and J by 0 bases, with 16 bases between. This CDR3 contains 17 residues. The germline CDR1 and CDR2 sequences are MNHEY and SVGAGI. CDR3 region: CASSYGTSWMVNTEAFF. As DNA, the CDR3 is TGTGCCAGCAGTTACGGTACCAGTTGGATGGTGAACACTGAAGCTTTCTTT.

This clonotype occurred many times. V usage is TRBV5-8 and J usage is TRBJ2-3; 8 bases agree with TRBD2. CDR3 size: 15 residues. Unmatched junction bases numbered 0, after V lost 0 bases and J lost 0 bases. The germline V gene has CDR1 SGHTS and CDR2 YDEGEE. The CDR3 protein is CASSLGGGSTDTQYF. The CDR3 DNA reads TGTGCCAGCAGCTTGGGCGGGGGGAGCACAGATACGCAGTATTTT.

The chain couples TRBV7-9 to TRBJ1-2, with TRBD1 matching 7 bases. Per germline, CDR1 SEHNR and CDR2 FQNEAQ (reference sequence). CDR3 length: 14 residues. Unmatched junction bases numbered 11, after V lost 5 bases and J lost 8 bases. CDR3 loop: CASSPFGQVGGYTF. The CDR3 coding sequence is TGTGCCAGCAGCCCATTCGGACAGGTTGGAGGCTACACCTTC.

This clonotype has at least ten counts. This sequence joins TRBV5-1 and TRBJ1-1; no clear D gene. In germline, CDR1 is SGHRS, CDR2 YFSETQ. This CDR3 spans 15 amino acids. V lost 0 bases and J lost 5, with 14 bases in between. CDR3: CASSLDSAGGTEAFF. The CDR3, as DNA: TGCGCCAGCAGCTTGGACAGCGCGGGAGGAACTGAAGCTTTCTTT.

This clonotype was seen just once. The chain links TRBV6-2 or TRBV6-3 to TRBJ2-2; 7 bases are a match to TRBD1. Trimming removed 2 bases from V and 4 bases from J; junction bases left unmatched: 4. Germline-derived CDR1 and CDR2 are MNHEY and SVGEGT. The CDR3 extends over 15 amino acids. The CDR3 bases are TGTGCCAGCAGTTACGGGACAGAACTCACCGGGGAGCTGTTTTTT. Residues: CASSYGTELTGELFF.

This chain connects TRBV9 to TRBJ1-6; D perhaps matches TRBD1 (6 bases). Trimming left V 0 bases short and J 10 bases short, with 11 bases between. The CDR3 has 14 residues. Looked up from germline, CDR1 is SGDLS and CDR2 is YYNGEE. In DNA form, the CDR3 reads TGTGCCAGCAGCGTAGTGCAGGGGAGCTCACCCCTCCACTTT. This sequence encodes CASSVVQGSSPLHF.

J is TRBJ1-6 and V is TRBV5-1; D perhaps matches TRBD1 (5 bases). The CDR3 is 15 residues long. V was trimmed by 4 bases and J by 8 bases, leaving 16 bases between them. Looked up from germline, CDR1 is SGHRS and CDR2 is YFSETQ. The CDR3 coding sequence is TGCGCCAGCAGCCCGTCGGGGACCAGGGATTCACCCCTCCACTTT. Encoded protein: CASSPSGTRDSPLHF.

This clonotype appeared a few times. The gene calls are TRBV5-1 and TRBJ2-7; TRBD2 is a possible D gene (5 bases). The CDR3 has 14 amino acids. Germline lookup yields CDR1 SGHRS and CDR2 YFSETQ. V lost 1 base to trimming and J lost 4 bases, with 12 bases between them. CDR3 sequence: CASSLLDSPYEQYF. CDR3 coding DNA: TGCGCCAGCAGCTTGTTGGACTCACCGTACGAGCAGTACTTC.

This clonotype was seen a few times. The chain links TRBV20-1 to TRBJ1-6; no definite D call. Germline V gene data show CDR1 as DFQATT and CDR2 as SNEGSKA (reference sequence). This CDR3 contains 12 residues. CDR3 DNA sequence: TGCACAGCCGGTAGTCAAGCTTCACCCCTCCACTTT. Its translation: CTAGSQASPLHF.

In this sample, this clonotype turned up once. V and J are TRBV7-3 and TRBJ2-3, with 9 bases that match TRBD2. This CDR3 spans 16 amino acids. The V segment lost 5 bases and the J segment 10 bases; nucleotides outside the gene matches: 16. The germline gives CDR1 SGHTA, CDR2 FQGTGA. The CDR3 coding sequence is TGTGCCAGCAGCGCACAGGGGAATAGCGGGAGTCGCGCGCAGTATTTT. Translation: CASSAQGNSGSRAQYF.

Note on this clonotype: Without the conserved terminal phenylalanine or tryptophan, this CDR3 likely stems from a read error. The chain combines TRBV7-9 with TRBJ2-1; D gene ambiguous. From germline, CDR1 is SEHNR and CDR2 FQNEAQ (reference sequence). V was cut by 5 bases and J by 8 bases, with 13 bases left in between. This CDR3 is built from 13 residues. CDR3 amino acids: CASSPRVYDEQFS. CDR3 nucleotide sequence: TGTGCCAGCAGCCCACGGGTATACGATGAGCAGTTCTCC.

This clonotype was counted a few times. This chain uses TRBV20-1 with TRBJ2-5; the D gene could be TRBD1 or TRBD2 (5 bases each). The CDR3 is 14 amino acids. V was clipped by 6 bases and J by 5 bases, with 19 bases between them. The germline V gene has CDR1 DFQATT and CDR2 SNEGSKA (reference sequence). The CDR3 region is CSARGLGEWETQYF. CDR3 bases: TGCAGTGCCCGCGGTCTGGGGGAGTGGGAGACCCAGTACTTC.

Ten or more counts support this clonotype. This chain links TRBV5-6 with TRBJ1-2; the D gene is possibly TRBD1 (6 bases). CDR1 SGHDT and CDR2 YYEEEE come from the germline V gene. The CDR3 consists of 13 residues. Trimming shortened V by 2 bases and J by 6 bases, and 11 bases separated the two germline ends. The CDR3 reads CASSLGGSDGYTF. The CDR3, as DNA: TGTGCCAGCAGCTTAGGGGGAAGTGATGGCTACACCTTC.

In this sample, this clonotype turned up many times. The chain carries TRBV3-1 and TRBJ2-1, with D possibly TRBD1 on 5 matching bases. CDR3 length equals 14 residues. The germline CDR1 and CDR2 sequences are LGHDT and YNNKEL (reference sequence). V was clipped by 2 bases and J by 3 bases, with 8 bases between them. CDR3 in DNA: TGTGCCAGCAGCCAACAGGGCCGCTACAATGAGCAGTTCTTC. Protein sequence: CASSQQGRYNEQFF.

The chain has TRBV5-5 and TRBJ2-1, with 7 bases identical to TRBD1. Unmatched junction bases numbered 3, after V lost 2 bases and J lost 7 bases. The CDR3 sequence is 13 residues long. Germline V lookup: CDR1 SGHKS, CDR2 YYEKEE (reference sequence). The CDR3 bases are TGTGCCAGCAGCTTTACAGGGGAAAATGAGCAGTTCTTC. It specifies CASSFTGENEQFF.